This note documents a single TCR beta chain sequence. Its antigen remains unidentified. This record belongs to a study of T cells expressing NK-cell markers. Study-level information: Seven of eight sequenced donors tested HCMV-seropositive; one tested seronegative. General study points: A range of roughly 1.0-8% of CD8+ T cells consisted of dominant NKG2C+ clonotypes in several donors. Expanded NKG2C+ T cell clones had unclear HCMV specificity.

The CDR3 extends over 15 amino acids. Germline V lookup: CDR1 DFQATT, CDR2 SNEGSKA (reference sequence). Scientists made TCR beta cDNA using 5'RACE template switching with UMIs. TCRdb reprocessed the 5' RACE reads and stores each CDR3 protein as one record, lacking DNA. This sample lists 440,000 or so distinct CDR3 sequences; its ten largest clones have less than 7.5%. Sequencing was performed on blood T cells: a sorted CD56 or NKG2C T cell subset, CD4+ or CD8+ T cells, or bulk PBMC T cells (not recorded which). This chain joins TRBV20-1 and TRBJ2-4. This TCR was recovered from a woman between 18 and 70 years old in good health. This chain's CDR3 is CSARVGVMAKNIQYF.